The entry that follows covers one T cell receptor (beta chain) sequence. TCRdb itself ran the RT-PCR reads through MiXCR, one entry per CDR3 protein. The data contain about a million distinct CDR3 sequences, more than 15% of them singletons. Per the germline V gene, CDR1 is SEHNR and CDR2 is FQNEAQ (reference sequence). The CDR3 runs 17 residues. V was trimmed by 2 bases and J by 4 bases, leaving 20 bases between them. This sample is part of a study of patients and donors after allogeneic stem cell transplantation. Sequencing was done on a sample of blood, either unsorted or a sorted T cell fraction (not recorded which). The chain has TRBV7-9 and TRBJ1-1, with D perhaps matching TRBD1 (6 bases). The origin of this receptor is a human donor who was either an allogeneic HSCT recipient or a stem cell or donor lymphocyte infusion donor (not recorded which). It is not recorded whose cells these are; they may come from a transplant donor. In DNA, the CDR3 is TGTGCCAGCAGCTTATTCGGGGGCGGTTTTTTCGGCACTGAAGCTTTCTTT. It encodes CASSLFGGGFFGTEAFF.